This T cell receptor beta chain was found in a study of regulatory T cells in long-lasting Graves disease. Study results and caveats: Public clonotype sharing was higher in persistent than newly diagnosed patients.

With regard to this clonotype: The antigen is not known.

Documented time point: newly diagnosed GD, antithyroid drugs for less than 3 months. Following extraction of RNA from PBMCs, that RNA was used to make the TCR library. The peripheral blood volume drawn was 7.5 to 9.5 milliliters, and it was collected into EDTA tubes. Library construction for TCR beta used iRepertoire HTBI primers and Arm-PCR of CDR3 regions. TCRdb re-analysed the multiplex PCR reads in MiXCR, keeping a single row per CDR3 protein. The table records approximately 400,000 distinct CDR3 sequences, more than 12% of them present only once. These records were also assigned to another study, of T cells in Graves' hyperthyroidism and ophthalmopathy. As that report states: Hyperthyroidism, newly diagnosed and lasting under 2 months, affected patients aged 18 to 65.

This clonotype originated in a woman aged 25 to 39 with Graves disease. The source material was peripheral blood mononuclear cells (PBMCs), sampled at new diagnosis, from a patient treated with antithyroid drugs.

The CDR3 here is CASTDGLAGIQETQYF. The CDR3 DNA follows: TGTGCCAGCACCGACGGACTAGCGGGCATCCAAGAGACCCAGTACTTC. The chain recombines TRBV7-6 with TRBJ2-5; TRBD2 matches at 11 bases. The CDR3 has 16 residues. The germline V gene encodes CDR1 SGHVS and CDR2 FNYEAQ. V lost 7 bases, J lost 1 base, and 8 bases stayed unmatched.